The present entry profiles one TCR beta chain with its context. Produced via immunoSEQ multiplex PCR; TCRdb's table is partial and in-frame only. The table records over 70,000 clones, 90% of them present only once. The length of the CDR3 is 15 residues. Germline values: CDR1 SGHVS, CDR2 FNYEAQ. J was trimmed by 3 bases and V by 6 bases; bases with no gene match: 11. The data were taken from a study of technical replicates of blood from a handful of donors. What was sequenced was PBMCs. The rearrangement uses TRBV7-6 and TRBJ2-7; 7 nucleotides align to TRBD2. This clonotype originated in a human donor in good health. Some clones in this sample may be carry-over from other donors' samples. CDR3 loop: CASSRDQRGNYEQYF. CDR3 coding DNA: TGTGCCAGCAGTCGGGATCAGCGGGGAAACTACGAGCAGTACTTC.